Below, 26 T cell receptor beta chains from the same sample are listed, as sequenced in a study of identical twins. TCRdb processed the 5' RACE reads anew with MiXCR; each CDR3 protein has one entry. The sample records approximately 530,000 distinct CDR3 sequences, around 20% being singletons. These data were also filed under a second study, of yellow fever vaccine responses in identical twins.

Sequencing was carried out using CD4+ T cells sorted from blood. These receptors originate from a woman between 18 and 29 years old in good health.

CDR3 DNA sequence: TGTGCCAGCAGTCCCCTGGGGGGAGAGCAGTACTTC. Protein product: CASSPLGGEQYF. This rearrangement joins TRBV28 to TRBJ2-7; maybe TRBD2 (6 bases). In germline, CDR1 is MDHEN, CDR2 SYDVKM. The CDR3 runs 12 residues. V was cut by 5 bases and J by 7 bases, with 12 bases left in between.

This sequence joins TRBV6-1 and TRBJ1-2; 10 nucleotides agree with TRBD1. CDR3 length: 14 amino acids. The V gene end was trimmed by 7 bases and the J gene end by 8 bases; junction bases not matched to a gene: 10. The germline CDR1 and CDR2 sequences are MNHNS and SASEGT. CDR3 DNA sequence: TGTGCCAGCATCCGGACAGGGGGAATCGGGGGCTACACCTTC. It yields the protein CASIRTGGIGGYTF.

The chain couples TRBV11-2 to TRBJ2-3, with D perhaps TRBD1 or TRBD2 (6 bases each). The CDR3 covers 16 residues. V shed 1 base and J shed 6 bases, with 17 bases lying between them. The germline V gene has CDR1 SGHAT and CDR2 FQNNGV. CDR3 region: CASSLVPGGAQDTQYF. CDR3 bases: TGTGCCAGCAGCTTAGTTCCCGGGGGCGCTCAGGATACGCAGTATTTT.

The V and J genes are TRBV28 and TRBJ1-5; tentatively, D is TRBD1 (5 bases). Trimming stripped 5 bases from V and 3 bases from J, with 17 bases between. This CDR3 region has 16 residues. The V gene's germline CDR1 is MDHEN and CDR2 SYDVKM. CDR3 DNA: TGTGCCAGCAGTCCACCCTTCGGAGGGGACAATCAGCCCCAGCATTTT. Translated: CASSPPFGGDNQPQHF.

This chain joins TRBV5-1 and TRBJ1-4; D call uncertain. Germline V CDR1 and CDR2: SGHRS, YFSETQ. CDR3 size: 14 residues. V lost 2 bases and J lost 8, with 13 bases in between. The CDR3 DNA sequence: TGCGCCAGCAGCTTAGGAGACCCGTCGGAAAAACTGTTTTTT. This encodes CASSLGDPSEKLFF.

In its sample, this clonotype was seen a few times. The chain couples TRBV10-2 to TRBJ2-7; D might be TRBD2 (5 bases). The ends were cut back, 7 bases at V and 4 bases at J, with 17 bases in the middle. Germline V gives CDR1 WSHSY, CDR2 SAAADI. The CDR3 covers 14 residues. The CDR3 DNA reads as TGCGCCAGCACCCGGGAAGGGTTGTTGTACGAGCAGTACTTC. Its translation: CASTREGLLYEQYF.

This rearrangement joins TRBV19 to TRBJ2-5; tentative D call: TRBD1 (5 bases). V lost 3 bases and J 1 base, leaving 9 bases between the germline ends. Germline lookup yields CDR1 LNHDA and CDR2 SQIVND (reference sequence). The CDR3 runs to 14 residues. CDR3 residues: CASSILGPQETQYF. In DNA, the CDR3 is TGTGCCAGTAGTATCTTGGGGCCCCAAGAGACCCAGTACTTC.

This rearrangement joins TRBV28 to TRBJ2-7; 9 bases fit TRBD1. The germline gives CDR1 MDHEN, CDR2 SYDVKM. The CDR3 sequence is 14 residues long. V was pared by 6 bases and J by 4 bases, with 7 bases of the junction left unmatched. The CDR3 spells CASSRGTGRYEQYV. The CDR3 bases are TGTGCCAGCAGCCGGGGGACAGGGCGGTACGAGCAGTACGTC.

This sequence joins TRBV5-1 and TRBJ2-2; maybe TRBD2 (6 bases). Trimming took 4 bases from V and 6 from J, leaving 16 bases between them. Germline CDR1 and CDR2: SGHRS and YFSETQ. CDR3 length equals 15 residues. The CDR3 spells CASSEGLSRSGELFF. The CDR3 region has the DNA TGCGCCAGCAGCGAGGGACTCTCGAGGTCCGGGGAGCTGTTTTTT.

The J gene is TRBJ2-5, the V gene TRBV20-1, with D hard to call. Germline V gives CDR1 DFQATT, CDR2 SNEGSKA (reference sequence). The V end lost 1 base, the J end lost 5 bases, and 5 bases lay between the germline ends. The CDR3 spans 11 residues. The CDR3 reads CSARGWETQYF. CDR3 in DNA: TGCAGTGCTAGAGGGTGGGAGACCCAGTACTTC.

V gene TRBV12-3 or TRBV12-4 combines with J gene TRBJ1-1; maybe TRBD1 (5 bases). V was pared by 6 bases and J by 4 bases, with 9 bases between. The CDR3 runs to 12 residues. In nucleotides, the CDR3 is TGTGCCAGCAGAACCGGGACCACTGAAGCTTTCTTT. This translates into CASRTGTTEAFF.

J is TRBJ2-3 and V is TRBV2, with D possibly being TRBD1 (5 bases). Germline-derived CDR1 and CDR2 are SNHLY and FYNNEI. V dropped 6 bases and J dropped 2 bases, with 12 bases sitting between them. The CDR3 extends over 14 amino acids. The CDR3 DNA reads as TGTGCCAGCAGAACTCTCAGGGACACAGATACGCAGTATTTT. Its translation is CASRTLRDTDTQYF.

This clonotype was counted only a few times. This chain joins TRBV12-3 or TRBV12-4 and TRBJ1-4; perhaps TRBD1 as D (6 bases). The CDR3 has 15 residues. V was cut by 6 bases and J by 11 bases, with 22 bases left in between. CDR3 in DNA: TGTGCCAGCAGCGGCCGGACAGAGCCGGGGTGGAAACTGTTTTTT. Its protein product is CASSGRTEPGWKLFF.

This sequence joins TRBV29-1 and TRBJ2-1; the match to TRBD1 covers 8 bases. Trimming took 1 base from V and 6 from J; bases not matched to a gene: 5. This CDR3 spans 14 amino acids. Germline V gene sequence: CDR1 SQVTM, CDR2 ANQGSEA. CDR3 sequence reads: CSVEGGQGGNEQFF. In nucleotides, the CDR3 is TGCAGCGTTGAAGGAGGACAGGGAGGCAATGAGCAGTTCTTC.

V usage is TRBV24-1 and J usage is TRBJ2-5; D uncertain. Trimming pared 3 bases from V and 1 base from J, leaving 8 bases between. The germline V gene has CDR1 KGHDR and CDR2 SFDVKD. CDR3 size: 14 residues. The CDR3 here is CATSDPVLQETQYF. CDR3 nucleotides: TGTGCCACCAGTGATCCAGTCCTCCAAGAGACCCAGTACTTC.

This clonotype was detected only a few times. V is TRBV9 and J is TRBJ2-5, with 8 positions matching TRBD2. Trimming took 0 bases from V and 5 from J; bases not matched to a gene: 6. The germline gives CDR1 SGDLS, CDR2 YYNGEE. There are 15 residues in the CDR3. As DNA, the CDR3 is TGTGCCAGCAGCGTAGCCCGGACTAGCAGTGAGACCCAGTACTTC. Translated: CASSVARTSSETQYF.

CDR3 sequence reads: CASSLAASAHQPQHF. CDR3 nucleotides: TGTGCCAGCAGTTTAGCGGCCAGTGCTCATCAGCCCCAGCATTTT. The chain joins TRBV12-3 or TRBV12-4 to TRBJ1-5; D remains ambiguous. The CDR3 sequence is 15 residues long. V was cut by 0 bases and J by 5 bases, with 11 bases left in between.

In DNA, the CDR3 is TGCGCCAGCAGCTTGGGACAGGCACACAATGAGCAGTTCTTC. Protein: CASSLGQAHNEQFF. This chain links TRBV5-1 with TRBJ2-1, with a tentative D call TRBD1 (6 bases). V was shortened by 0 bases and J by 5 bases, with 9 bases between the two germline ends. Germline V gene sequence: CDR1 SGHRS, CDR2 YFSETQ. The CDR3 loop spans 14 amino acids.

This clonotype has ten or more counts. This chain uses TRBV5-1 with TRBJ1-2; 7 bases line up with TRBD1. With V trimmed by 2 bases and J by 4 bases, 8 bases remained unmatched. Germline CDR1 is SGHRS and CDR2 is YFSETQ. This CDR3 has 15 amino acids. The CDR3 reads CASSFLQGQVYGYTF. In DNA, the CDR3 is TGCGCCAGCAGCTTCTTACAGGGGCAAGTCTATGGCTACACCTTC.

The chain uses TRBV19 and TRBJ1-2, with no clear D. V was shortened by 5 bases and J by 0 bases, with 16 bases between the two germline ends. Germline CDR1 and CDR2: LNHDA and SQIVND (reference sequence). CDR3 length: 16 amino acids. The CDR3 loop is CASSSSREPANYGYTF. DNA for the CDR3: TGTGCCAGTAGTTCATCGCGGGAGCCGGCTAACTATGGCTACACCTTC.

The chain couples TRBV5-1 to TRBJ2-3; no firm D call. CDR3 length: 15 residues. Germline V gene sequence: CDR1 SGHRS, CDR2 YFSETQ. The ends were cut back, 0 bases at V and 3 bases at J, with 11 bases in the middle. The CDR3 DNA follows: TGCGCCAGCAGCTTGGGCACTACCTGGACAGATACGCAGTATTTT. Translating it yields CASSLGTTWTDTQYF.

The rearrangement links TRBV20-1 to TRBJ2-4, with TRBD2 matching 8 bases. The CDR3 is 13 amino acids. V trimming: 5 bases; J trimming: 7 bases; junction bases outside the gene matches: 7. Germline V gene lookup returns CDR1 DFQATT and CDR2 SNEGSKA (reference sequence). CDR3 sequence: CSASGLAGNIQYF. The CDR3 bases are TGCAGTGCTTCTGGACTAGCTGGTAACATTCAGTACTTC.

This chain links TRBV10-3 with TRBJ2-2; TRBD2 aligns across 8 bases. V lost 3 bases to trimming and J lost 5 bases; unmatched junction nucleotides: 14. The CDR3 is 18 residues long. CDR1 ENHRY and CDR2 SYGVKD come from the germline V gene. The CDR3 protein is CAISDPLLAGGGTGELFF. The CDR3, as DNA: TGTGCCATCAGTGACCCTCTCCTAGCGGGCGGTGGTACCGGGGAGCTGTTTTTT.

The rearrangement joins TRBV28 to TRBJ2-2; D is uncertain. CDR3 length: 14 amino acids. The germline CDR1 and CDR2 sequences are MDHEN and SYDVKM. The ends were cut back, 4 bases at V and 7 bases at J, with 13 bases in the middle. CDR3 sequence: CASSSPERVGELFF. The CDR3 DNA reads TGTGCCAGCAGTTCCCCCGAAAGGGTCGGGGAGCTGTTTTTT.

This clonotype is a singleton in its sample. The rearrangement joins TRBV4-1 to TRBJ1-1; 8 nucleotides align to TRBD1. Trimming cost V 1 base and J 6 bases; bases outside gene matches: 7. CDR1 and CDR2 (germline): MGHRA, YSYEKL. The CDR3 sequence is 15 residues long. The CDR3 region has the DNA TGCGCCAGCAGCCAAGGGACAGGGTTTTGGGCTGAAGCTTTCTTT. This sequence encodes CASSQGTGFWAEAFF.

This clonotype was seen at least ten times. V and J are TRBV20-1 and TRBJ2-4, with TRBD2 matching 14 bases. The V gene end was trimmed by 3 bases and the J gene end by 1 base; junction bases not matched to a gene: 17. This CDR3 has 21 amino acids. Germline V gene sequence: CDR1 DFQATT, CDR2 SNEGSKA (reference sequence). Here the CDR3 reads CSASSGTSGGPPSRAKNIQYF. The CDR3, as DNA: TGCAGTGCTAGCTCCGGGACTAGCGGGGGCCCGCCCTCAAGGGCCAAAAACATTCAGTACTTC.